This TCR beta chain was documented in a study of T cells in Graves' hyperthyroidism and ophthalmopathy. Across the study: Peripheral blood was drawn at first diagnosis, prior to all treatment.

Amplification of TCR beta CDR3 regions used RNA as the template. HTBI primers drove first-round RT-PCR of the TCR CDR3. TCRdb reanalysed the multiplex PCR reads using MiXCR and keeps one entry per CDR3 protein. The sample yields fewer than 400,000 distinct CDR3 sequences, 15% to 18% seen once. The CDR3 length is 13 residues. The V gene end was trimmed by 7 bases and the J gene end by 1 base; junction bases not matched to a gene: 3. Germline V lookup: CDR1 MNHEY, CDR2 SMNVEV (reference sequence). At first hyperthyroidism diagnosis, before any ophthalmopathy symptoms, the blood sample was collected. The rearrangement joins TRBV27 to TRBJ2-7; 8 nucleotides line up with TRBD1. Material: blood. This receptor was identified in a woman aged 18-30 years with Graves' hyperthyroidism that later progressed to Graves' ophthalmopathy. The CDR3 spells CASMGTGSYEQYF. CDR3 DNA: TGTGCCAGCATGGGGACAGGATCCTACGAGCAGTACTTC.